The TCR beta chain described here comes from a study of blood T cell repertoires in COVID-19. Looking at the study overall: COVID-19 samples from acute and convalescent phases originated in the United States, Italy and Spain. T cells, B-cell-depleted T cells, or PBMCs supplied cDNA or gDNA.

Assay: immunoSEQ multiplex PCR; the TCRdb copy retains only in-frame clones and omits some. The sample has about 150,000 clones; 75% to 90% are singletons. The CDR3 sequence is 15 residues long. The germline V gene has CDR1 MNHNS and CDR2 SASEGT. V lost 1 base to trimming and J lost 4 bases, with 11 bases between them. V and J are TRBV6-1 and TRBJ1-5, with D possibly being TRBD1 (5 bases). Sequenced input: peripheral blood. The receptor was derived from a man aged 65 to 79 with acute or convalescent COVID-19. The CDR3 DNA reads TGTGCCAGCAGTGAAGTGGGGGGTCAGAATCAGCCCCAGCATTTT. It translates to CASSEVGGQNQPQHF.